A selection of T cell receptor beta chains follows, all from one sample in a study of blood T cell repertoires in COVID-19. The protocol was immunoSEQ multiplex PCR, while the TCRdb copy is restricted to in-frame clones and leaves out a portion. Altogether 450,000 to 600,000 clones are present, around 87% being singletons, with the ten largest covering around 0.7%. Sequenced: PBMCs or T cells enriched from blood (not recorded which). The receptors derive from a woman aged 18 to 35 who had recovered from COVID-19. The CDR3 runs from the conserved cysteine through the conserved F or W. The D gene is left open where the match is weak. Size is stated for part of the rows, as once, few or many counts, or as a class when the clone is expanded.

cdr3_nt: TGTGCCAGCTCATCGGGACAGGAGAGCACAGATACGCAGTATTTT
cdr3_aa: CASSSGQESTDTQYF
j_call: TRBJ2-3
clone_size: .
v_call: TRBV18
d_call: TRBD1

cdr3_nt: TGTGCCAGCAGCTTTCAGGGCGGGAGCACTGAAGCTTTCTTT
cdr3_aa: CASSFQGGSTEAFF
j_call: TRBJ1-1
clone_size: .
v_call: TRBV7-2
d_call: .

cdr3_nt: TGCGCCAGCAGCTTGGACAGGGGGACCCCGAACACCGGGGAGCTGTTTTTT
cdr3_aa: CASSLDRGTPNTGELFF
j_call: TRBJ2-2
clone_size: .
v_call: TRBV5-1
d_call: TRBD1

cdr3_nt: TGTGCCAGCAGCCCCCGTAAGGGGCCGGCGGACACTGAAGCTTTCTTT
cdr3_aa: CASSPRKGPADTEAFF
j_call: TRBJ1-1
clone_size: .
v_call: TRBV7-9
d_call: .

cdr3_nt: TGTGCCAGTGGACAGGGAGGCTACACCTTC
cdr3_aa: CASGQGGYTF
j_call: TRBJ1-2
clone_size: .
v_call: TRBV19
d_call: TRBD1

cdr3_nt: TGTGCCAGCAGCAACAGGGTCGAGTCACCCCTCCACTTT
cdr3_aa: CASSNRVESPLHF
j_call: TRBJ1-6
clone_size: .
v_call: TRBV12-3/TRBV12-4
d_call: .

cdr3_nt: TGTGCCAGCAGCCAGACCGACAGGCAAGAGACCCAGTACTTC
cdr3_aa: CASSQTDRQETQYF
j_call: TRBJ2-5
clone_size: .
v_call: TRBV3-1/TRBV3-2
d_call: .

cdr3_nt: TGTGCCAGCAGTTTTGAAGAAGGGGGATATTCACCCCTCCACTTT
cdr3_aa: CASSFEEGGYSPLHF
j_call: TRBJ1-6
clone_size: .
v_call: TRBV27
d_call: .

cdr3_nt: TGTGCCAGCAGCTTGCCAGGTAGTAATCAGCCCCAGCATTTT
cdr3_aa: CASSLPGSNQPQHF
j_call: TRBJ1-5
clone_size: once
v_call: TRBV5-5
d_call: .

cdr3_nt: TGTGCCAGCAGTCCTACCCGGGACAGCTCCTTTCGGGCCAACGTCCTGACTTTC
cdr3_aa: CASSPTRDSSFRANVLTF
j_call: TRBJ2-6
clone_size: .
v_call: TRBV11-2
d_call: TRBD1

cdr3_nt: TGCGCCAGCAGCTTAACCCCCAGTATTAGCGGCTACGAGCAGTACTTC
cdr3_aa: CASSLTPSISGYEQYF
j_call: TRBJ2-7
clone_size: once
v_call: TRBV5-1
d_call: .

cdr3_nt: TGCGCCAGCAGCTTGGCGAGTAGCGCTGGCTCCTACAATGAGCAGTTCTTC
cdr3_aa: CASSLASSAGSYNEQFF
j_call: TRBJ2-1
clone_size: .
v_call: TRBV5-1
d_call: .

cdr3_nt: TGTGCCAGCACCGGGGACAGGGCCTATAATTCACCCCTCCACTTT
cdr3_aa: CASTGDRAYNSPLHF
j_call: TRBJ1-6
clone_size: .
v_call: TRBV2
d_call: TRBD1